Sequencing of this TCR beta chain was carried out in a study of blood T cell repertoires in COVID-19. Study details: COVID-19 samples collected from the United States, Italy and Spain covered acute and convalescent phases.

The data were produced by immunoSEQ multiplex PCR, yet TCRdb's version contains in-frame clones alone and is incomplete. This repertoire shows under 200,000 clones, roughly 93% found once; its top ten account for almost 5%. The V segment lost 3 bases and the J segment 2 bases; nucleotides outside the gene matches: 2. Germline-derived CDR1 and CDR2 are SGHNT and YYREEE (reference sequence). The CDR3 runs 15 residues. The Seattle site enrolled patients during active infection and followed them longitudinally. The receptor's source is a man between 18 and 35 years old with COVID-19, enrolled during active disease. This chain connects TRBV5-4 to TRBJ2-1; 10 nucleotides line up with TRBD1. Sequencing was carried out using peripheral blood. The CDR3 loop is CASSYDRGPYNEQFF. CDR3 in DNA: TGTGCCAGCAGCTACGACAGGGGGCCCTACAATGAGCAGTTCTTC.